This TCR beta chain emerged from a study of cytomegalovirus exposure and HLA in healthy donors. Study-level results: Some public TCRs appeared in many individuals, while most sequences were rare. Reportedly, diagnosis of cytomegalovirus status by the classifier showed high specificity and sensitivity. Available immune exposure information was restricted to CMV serostatus only.

V was clipped by 3 bases and J by 3 bases; unmatched bases: 5. Germline-derived CDR1 and CDR2 are SGHNT and YYREEE (reference sequence). This CDR3 spans 16 amino acids. The PCR employed 60 Vbeta primers together with 13 Jbeta primers. Sequencing was performed with immunoSEQ multiplex PCR; in TCRdb, only in-frame clones are kept and a portion is missing. This table holds some 120,000 clones, 75% to 85% found once. As to this clone: Its matching antigen is unknown.

Sequencing was done on a sample of PBMCs. The chain joins TRBV5-4 to TRBJ2-3, with 12 nucleotides matching TRBD2. This receptor was obtained from a man aged 18 to 35 in good health and CMV-seronegative. The CDR3 sequence is CASSYRTSGITDTQYF. CDR3 nucleotides: TGTGCCAGCAGCTACCGGACTAGCGGGATTACAGATACGCAGTATTTT.